This passage covers 23 T cell receptor beta chains from one sample sequenced in a study of T cell responses to AZD1222 COVID-19 vaccine. TCRdb keeps only in-frame clones here, not all; method: immunoSEQ multiplex PCR. The sample yields fewer than 110,000 clones, 88% seen once. Source: peripheral blood, taken on day 0 of AZD1222 vaccination. The receptors stem from an adult in good health.

The chain uses TRBV10-1 and TRBJ2-4; D is possibly TRBD1 (6 bases). The CDR3 contains 13 residues. The germline V and J ends were trimmed by 0 bases and 9 bases, with 9 bases remaining between them. Germline loops: CDR1 WNHNN, CDR2 SYGVQD (reference sequence). The CDR3 bases are TGCGCCAGCAGTGAGTCACAGGGCGGCATTCAGTACTTC. Its protein product is CASSESQGGIQYF.

V gene TRBV5-1 combines with J gene TRBJ1-2; D is possibly TRBD1 (5 bases). From germline, CDR1 is SGHRS and CDR2 YFSETQ. The CDR3 spans 15 residues. With 0 bases removed from V and 3 bases from J, the gap between germline ends came to 12 bases. CDR3 in DNA: TGCGCCAGCAGCTTGGTGGCAGGGCTGGACTATGGCTACACCTTC. This codes for CASSLVAGLDYGYTF.

The chain combines TRBV30 with TRBJ1-2; the D is unclear. From germline, CDR1 is GTSNPN and CDR2 SVGIG (reference sequence). The ends were cut back, 3 bases at V and 8 bases at J, with 10 bases in the middle. This CDR3 comprises 11 residues. This CDR3 reads CAWSRIRGYTF. The DNA for the CDR3 is TGTGCCTGGAGCCGAATTCGCGGCTACACCTTC.

This clone appeared once. V and J are TRBV7-8 and TRBJ2-7; either TRBD1 or TRBD2 may fit D (5 bases each). Trimming removed 1 base at V and 5 bases at J, with 15 bases between. Germline-derived CDR1 and CDR2 are SGHVS and FQNEAQ. The CDR3 loop spans 15 amino acids. The CDR3 sequence: CASSLDGTVVHEQYF. Here the CDR3 DNA reads TGTGCCAGCAGCTTAGATGGGACCGTTGTCCACGAGCAGTACTTC.

V is TRBV7-9 and J is TRBJ1-1; 10 bases agree with TRBD1. V lost 5 bases and J lost 11; bases outside the gene matches: 14. CDR3 size: 15 residues. CDR1 is SEHNR, CDR2 FQNEAQ, per germline (reference sequence). In nucleotides, the CDR3 is TGTGCCAGCAGCAAACTGACAGGGGGCGGTTCGGACGCTTTCTTT. It translates to CASSKLTGGGSDAFF.

This clone is a singleton in its sample. The chain joins TRBV10-2 to TRBJ2-1; 9 bases line up with TRBD2. CDR1 is WSHSY, CDR2 SAAADI, per germline. V lost 3 bases, J lost 2 bases, and 2 bases stayed unmatched. The CDR3 spans 15 residues. CDR3 sequence reads: CASSEAGGTYNEQFF. The CDR3, as DNA: TGCGCCAGCAGTGAAGCGGGGGGCACCTACAATGAGCAGTTCTTC.

The chain carries TRBV10-1 and TRBJ2-2, with D unresolved. Trimming removed 3 bases from V and 6 bases from J, with 11 bases in between. The CDR3 is 14 amino acids. CDR1 WNHNN and CDR2 SYGVQD come from the germline V gene (reference sequence). CDR3 amino acids: CASSEYAGPGELFF. The CDR3 DNA sequence: TGCGCCAGCAGTGAATACGCTGGCCCCGGGGAGCTGTTTTTT.

The chain couples TRBV7-3 to TRBJ1-1, with unresolved D. CDR3 length: 13 residues. Per germline, CDR1 SGHTA and CDR2 FQGTGA. The V and J ends lost 5 bases and 1 base respectively, with 8 bases between them. Written as DNA, the CDR3 is TGTGCCAGCAGCCAACAACAGAACACTGAAGCTTTCTTT. Translation: CASSQQQNTEAFF.

The rearrangement links TRBV6-6 to TRBJ2-1, with 7 bases fitting TRBD2. The V gene's germline CDR1 is MNHNY and CDR2 SVGAGI (reference sequence). The CDR3 length is 15 residues. V was pared by 3 bases and J by 2 bases, with 4 bases of the junction left unmatched. As DNA, the CDR3 is TGTGCCAGCAGTTATCTAGCGGAGACCTACAATGAGCAGTTCTTC. Translated, it gives CASSYLAETYNEQFF.

The chain links TRBV5-1 to TRBJ1-1, with TRBD1 matching over 10 bases. The V gene end was trimmed by 0 bases and the J gene end by 4 bases; junction bases not matched to a gene: 6. The CDR3 extends over 16 amino acids. In germline, CDR1 is SGHRS, CDR2 YFSETQ. In DNA, the CDR3 is TGCGCCAGCAGCTTGGGGGACAGGGGAAAGGGCACTGAAGCTTTCTTT. It specifies CASSLGDRGKGTEAFF.

V usage is TRBV28 and J usage is TRBJ1-2; no definite D call. The CDR3 sequence is 13 residues long. From germline, CDR1 is MDHEN and CDR2 SYDVKM. The germline V and J ends were trimmed by 6 bases and 4 bases, with 12 bases remaining between them. The CDR3 coding sequence is TGTGCCAGCAGCCTAGGGTCCCCCTATGGCTACACCTTC. Residues: CASSLGSPYGYTF.

The chain carries TRBV30 and TRBJ2-2; TRBD2 might be the D (6 bases). There are 14 residues in the CDR3. CDR1 and CDR2 (germline): GTSNPN, SVGIG (reference sequence). The ends were cut back, 3 bases at V and 5 bases at J, with 13 bases in the middle. The chain's CDR3 is CAWSPLAGTGELFF. The CDR3, as DNA: TGTGCCTGGAGCCCCCTCGCGGGGACCGGGGAGCTGTTTTTT. The entire variable domain, with the rest obtained from reference TRBV30 and TRBJ2-2, is as follows: SQTIHQWPATLVQPVGSPLSLECTVEGTSNPNLYWYRQAAGRGLQLLFYSVGIGQISSEVPQNLSASRPQDRQFILSSKKLLLSDSGFYLCAWSPLAGTGELFFGEGSRLTVL.

This chain uses TRBV18 with TRBJ1-5; 7 bases map to TRBD1. CDR1 and CDR2 (germline): KGHSH, LQKENI. Trimming cost V 5 bases and J 5 bases; bases outside gene matches: 9. The CDR3 totals 15 residues. CDR3 nucleotide sequence: TGTGCCAGCTCAGCCTCCATTACAGGGGATCAGCCCCAGCATTTT. Its translation: CASSASITGDQPQHF. Variable domain in full (rest from reference TRBV18 and TRBJ1-5): NAGVMQNPRHLVRRRGQEARLRCSPMKGHSHVYWYRQLPEEGLKFMVYLQKENIIDESGMPKERFSAEFPKEGPSILRIQQVVRGDSAAYFCASSASITGDQPQHFGDGTRLSIL.

V gene TRBV10-3 combines with J gene TRBJ1-1, with 9 bases matching TRBD1. Trimming removed 10 bases from V and 3 bases from J; junction bases left unmatched: 6. Germline CDR1 reads ENHRY; CDR2 reads SYGVKD. The CDR3 length is 13 residues. The CDR3 sequence: CATHRGPDTEAFF. The CDR3, as DNA: TGTGCCACCCACAGGGGGCCCGACACTGAAGCTTTCTTT.

This rearrangement joins TRBV6-7 to TRBJ1-1; D perhaps matches TRBD1 (6 bases). TRBV6-7 carries the ORF label, with uncertain function. The CDR3 length is 15 residues. V was trimmed by 2 bases and J by 5 bases, leaving 15 bases between them. CDR3 loop: CASSYHRECGTEAFF. CDR3 nucleotides: TGTGCCAGCAGTTACCACAGGGAATGCGGGACTGAAGCTTTCTTT.

This clone was seen once. The chain carries TRBV6-2 or TRBV6-3 and TRBJ2-1; D unclear. The germline V gene encodes CDR1 MNHEY and CDR2 SVGEGT. V was trimmed by 0 bases and J by 2 bases, leaving 5 bases between them. The CDR3 extends over 14 amino acids. CDR3 amino acids: CASSYSGTYNEQFF. The CDR3, as DNA: TGTGCCAGCAGTTACTCGGGAACCTACAATGAGCAGTTCTTC.

V and J are TRBV30 and TRBJ2-3; D is unresolved. Deletions cut 1 base from V and 1 base from J, with 9 bases between. Germline V lookup: CDR1 GTSNPN, CDR2 SVGIG (reference sequence). The CDR3 length is 14 residues. The CDR3 here is CAWSARLGTDTQYF. The CDR3 DNA is TGTGCCTGGAGTGCCAGGCTGGGCACAGATACGCAGTATTTT.

V is TRBV28 and J is TRBJ2-5; D is perhaps TRBD2 (6 bases). The CDR3 is 11 amino acids. Trimming removed 6 bases at V and 4 bases at J, with 6 bases between. Germline V gene lookup returns CDR1 MDHEN and CDR2 SYDVKM. This chain's CDR3 is CASRGGETQYF. DNA for the CDR3: TGTGCCAGCAGGGGGGGAGAGACCCAGTACTTC.

The rearrangement joins TRBV5-1 to TRBJ1-4; D may be TRBD1 (5 bases). CDR3 length: 12 residues. Trimming stripped 5 bases from V and 7 bases from J, with 9 bases between. Germline V CDR1 and CDR2: SGHRS, YFSETQ. CDR3 amino acids: CASRQTGEKLFF. CDR3 in DNA: TGCGCCAGCAGGCAAACAGGTGAAAAACTGTTTTTT.

This clone was seen only once. This chain's CDR3 is CASRETATNEKLFF. The CDR3 bases are TGTGCCAGTAGGGAGACAGCAACTAATGAAAAACTGTTTTTT. This chain joins TRBV19 and TRBJ1-4, with D perhaps matching TRBD1 (5 bases). This CDR3 is 14 amino acids long. V shed 6 bases and J shed 0 bases, with 8 bases lying between them. The germline V gene has CDR1 LNHDA and CDR2 SQIVND (reference sequence).

The CDR3 protein is CASSKGTLDGYTF. The CDR3, as DNA: TGTGCCAGCAGCAAAGGGACACTCGATGGCTACACCTTC. The chain joins TRBV27 to TRBJ1-2, with TRBD1 as a possible D gene (6 bases). Germline values: CDR1 MNHEY, CDR2 SMNVEV (reference sequence). Between the trimmed V and J ends, which lost 6 bases and 6 bases, there was a span of 14 bases. The CDR3 runs 13 residues.

The rearrangement links TRBV29-1 to TRBJ2-2; D is ambiguous. The CDR3 consists of 13 residues. The germline V and J ends were trimmed by 1 base and 5 bases, with 8 bases remaining between them. In germline, CDR1 is SQVTM, CDR2 ANQGSEA. CDR3 in DNA: TGCAGCGTTGAAGTCCTGGGGACCGGGGAGCTGTTTTTT. Translation: CSVEVLGTGELFF.

The chain joins TRBV4-3 to TRBJ1-2, with D uncertain. V lost 0 bases to trimming and J lost 7 bases, with 15 bases between them. Germline-derived CDR1 and CDR2 are LGHNA and YSLEER. This CDR3 has 15 amino acids. As DNA, the CDR3 is TGCGCCAGCAGCCAAGATTGGCAGAATCCCCCTGGCTACACCTTC. As protein: CASSQDWQNPPGYTF.